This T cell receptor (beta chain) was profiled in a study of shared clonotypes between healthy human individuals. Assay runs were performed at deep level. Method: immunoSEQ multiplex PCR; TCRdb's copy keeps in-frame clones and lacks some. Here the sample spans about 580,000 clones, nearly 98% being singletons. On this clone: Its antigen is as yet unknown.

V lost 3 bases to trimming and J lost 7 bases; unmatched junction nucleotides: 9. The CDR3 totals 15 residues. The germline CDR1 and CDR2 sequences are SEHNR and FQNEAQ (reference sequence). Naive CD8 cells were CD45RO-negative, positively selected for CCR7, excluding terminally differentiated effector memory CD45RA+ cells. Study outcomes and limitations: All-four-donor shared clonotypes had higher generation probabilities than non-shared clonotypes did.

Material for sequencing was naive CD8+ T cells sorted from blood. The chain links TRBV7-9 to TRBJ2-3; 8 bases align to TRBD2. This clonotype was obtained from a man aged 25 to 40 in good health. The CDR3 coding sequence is TGTGCCAGCAGCTTTATCTCCGGGGGGGATAATACGCAGTATTTT. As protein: CASSFISGGDNTQYF.